A selection of T cell receptor beta chains follows, all from one sample in a study of T cells after yellow fever vaccination. Each CDR3 protein is one row after TCRdb ran MiXCR on the 5' RACE reads. The table records 80,000 to 100,000 distinct CDR3 sequences, roughly 5.8% of them present only once. This material consisted of CD8+ T cells sorted from PBMCs, taken 10 days after the yellow fever booster vaccination. The source of these receptors is a man aged 18 to 30 who received the YFV17D yellow fever vaccine. Each CDR3 is given with its conserved first and last residue. D genes are given only for firm matches. Clone sizes are given selectively: once, few, many, or a class where the clone is expanded.

J: TRBJ1-6
size: NA
V: TRBV4-3
D: NA
DNA: TGCGCCAGCAGCCAAGATCCGGCAGGGAATAATTCACCCCTCCACTTT
CDR3: CASSQDPAGNNSPLHF

J: TRBJ1-2
size: NA
V: TRBV7-2
D: NA
DNA: TGTGCCAGCAGCTCAATCGGTGCCCACTATGGCTACACCTTC
CDR3: CASSSIGAHYGYTF

J: TRBJ2-1
size: few
V: TRBV6-2/TRBV6-3
D: NA
DNA: TGTGCCAGCAGTTACAGGGGCTATGACAATGAGCAGTTCTTC
CDR3: CASSYRGYDNEQFF

J: TRBJ1-2
size: NA
V: TRBV4-1
D: NA
DNA: TGCGCCAGCAGCCAGACGGTTAACTATGGCTACACCTTC
CDR3: CASSQTVNYGYTF

J: TRBJ1-4
size: NA
V: TRBV4-1
D: TRBD1
DNA: TGCGCCAGCGCGGCCGGGACAGGGAATGAAAAACTGTTTTTT
CDR3: CASAAGTGNEKLFF

J: TRBJ2-5
size: NA
V: TRBV7-2
D: TRBD2
DNA: TGTGCCAGCAGCTTAGCGCGAGAAGCGGGGCTCAAGACCCAGTACTTC
CDR3: CASSLAREAGLKTQYF

J: TRBJ2-3
size: few
V: TRBV7-3
D: TRBD2
DNA: TGTGCCAGCAGCCGTAGCGGGGGGATAGGAGATACGCAGTATTTT
CDR3: CASSRSGGIGDTQYF

J: TRBJ1-1
size: NA
V: TRBV6-5
D: NA
DNA: TGTGCCAGCAGTTACGGTGGTAAGATTGAACTATCCTTT
CDR3: CASSYGGKIELSF

J: TRBJ2-4
size: NA
V: TRBV6-5
D: NA
DNA: TGTGCCAGCAGTTACTCGGGGCGGGCAGCCAAAAACATTCAGTACTTC
CDR3: CASSYSGRAAKNIQYF

J: TRBJ1-6
size: NA
V: TRBV6-5
D: NA
DNA: TGTGCCAGCAGTATAGGAATGTCTTATAATTCACCCCTCCACTTT
CDR3: CASSIGMSYNSPLHF

J: TRBJ1-3
size: NA
V: TRBV12-3/TRBV12-4
D: NA
DNA: TGTGCCAGCAGGCCTGAGGGTTATGGAAACACCATATATTTT
CDR3: CASRPEGYGNTIYF

J: TRBJ2-7
size: NA
V: TRBV12-3/TRBV12-4
D: TRBD2
DNA: TGTGCCAGCAGTCACGGGGGGGCTTACGAGCAGTACTTC
CDR3: CASSHGGAYEQYF

J: TRBJ2-7
size: NA
V: TRBV6-1
D: NA
DNA: TGTGCCAGCAGCCCCCAATCCCGGGCCAACCAGCAGTACTTC
CDR3: CASSPQSRANQQYF

J: TRBJ1-3
size: NA
V: TRBV16
D: NA
DNA: TGTGCCAGCAGCGCCACTTTACTCGGCTCTGGAAACACCATATATTTT
CDR3: CASSATLLGSGNTIYF

J: TRBJ2-7
size: NA
V: TRBV25-1
D: NA
DNA: TGTGCCAGCAGTCGGGGCCTCTACGAGCAGTACTTC
CDR3: CASSRGLYEQYF

J: TRBJ1-1
size: NA
V: TRBV7-9
D: NA
DNA: TGTGCCAGCCAGAATGGGGGACCTGAAGCTTTCTTT
CDR3: CASQNGGPEAFF

J: TRBJ2-4
size: NA
V: TRBV9
D: TRBD2
DNA: TGTGCCAGCAGCGTAGGGGCTAGCGGGGGGGCCAAAAACATTCAGTACTTC
CDR3: CASSVGASGGAKNIQYF

J: TRBJ2-3
size: many
V: TRBV9
D: NA
DNA: TGTGCCAGCAGCGTATCCTGGGGGAACACAGATACGCAGTATTTT
CDR3: CASSVSWGNTDTQYF

J: TRBJ2-7
size: many
V: TRBV5-1
D: TRBD1
DNA: TGCGCCAGCAGCTTGGCCGGGACAGGGGGCCTCTACGAGCAGTACTTC
CDR3: CASSLAGTGGLYEQYF

J: TRBJ2-3
size: NA
V: TRBV11-2
D: TRBD1
DNA: TGTGCCAGCAGCTTAGATGTCCGGACAGGGGCCACAGATACGCAGTATTTT
CDR3: CASSLDVRTGATDTQYF

J: TRBJ1-2
size: many
V: TRBV7-8
D: TRBD1
DNA: TGTGCCAGCAGCTCCGGACAGGGAGTGGACGGCTACACCTTC
CDR3: CASSSGQGVDGYTF

J: TRBJ2-5
size: few
V: TRBV7-9
D: TRBD2
DNA: TGTGCCAGCAGCTTAGCGCTGGGACTACAAGAGACCCAGTACTTC
CDR3: CASSLALGLQETQYF

J: TRBJ1-1
size: NA
V: TRBV12-3/TRBV12-4
D: NA
DNA: TGTGCCAGCAGTTTTAGGGACACTGAAGCTTTCTTT
CDR3: CASSFRDTEAFF

J: TRBJ2-7
size: NA
V: TRBV4-2
D: TRBD2
DNA: TGTGCCAGCAGCCAAGCTGGAGCGGGGGGCTTATACGAGCAGTACTTC
CDR3: CASSQAGAGGLYEQYF

J: TRBJ2-3
size: few
V: TRBV5-1
D: TRBD1
DNA: TGCGCCAGCAGCTTGAAGGGACAGGGGTCCACAGATACGCAGTATTTT
CDR3: CASSLKGQGSTDTQYF